This TCR beta chain came from a study of tumor-infiltrating lymphocytes in primary liver carcinoma. Both blood RNA, taken from unsorted whole blood, and germline DNA were extracted. A primer in the constant region served to generate TCR beta cDNA from 500 to 600 ng of total RNA. Nested multiplex PCR, run for three rounds with slightly modified ARM-PCR, yielded TCR beta libraries. The first two PCR rounds used TRBV1-TRBV30 primers with a Cbeta primer, roughly 10 cycles each. One entry per CDR3 protein, called by TCRdb with MiXCR from the multiplex PCR reads. The table lists more than 150,000 distinct CDR3 sequences, about 60% of them singletons, with about 72% in the top ten. The CDR3 has 17 amino acids.

The sequenced sample was peripheral blood. The clonotype originates from a man aged 35-49 years with primary liver carcinoma and hepatitis B virus infection. The V and J genes are TRBV12-2 and TRBJ2-2. TRBV12-2 is assigned pseudogene status. CDR3 bases: TGTGCATGTCGCTTGAAACTGCCACCTACGAGTTCCGGGGAGCTGTTTTTT. It codes for CACRLKLPPTSSGELFF.